These 18 T cell receptor beta chains share one sample of origin, sequenced in a study of cytotoxic CD8 clonotypes in ibrutinib-treated CLL (TCRdb year 2021). The time point tag for this specimen amounts to: 20 to 25 months on ibrutinib. Receptor libraries were prepared by the immunoSEQ multiplex PCR assay. In its TCRdb copy, this immuneACCESS table keeps in-frame sequences only and misses some clones. Where compared with another copy, unresolved V genes explain less than half of these, and the others have no known cause. The sample table lists roughly 180,000 clones, about 72% of them with a count of one. The ten largest clones add up to 10% to 15% of the sample. The sequences come from PBMCs, collected after 24 months of ibrutinib treatment. The receptors come from a human donor with chronic lymphocytic leukemia.

This clone was observed once. V and J are TRBV11-2 and TRBJ2-7; D call uncertain. V lost 6 bases and J 0 bases, leaving 18 bases between the germline ends. The germline V gene has CDR1 SGHAT and CDR2 FQNNGV. CDR3 size: 16 residues. The CDR3 spells CASSSAGQALSYEQYF. CDR3 coding DNA: TGTGCCAGCAGTTCGGCCGGGCAGGCCCTCTCCTACGAGCAGTACTTC.

The V gene is TRBV5-5, the J gene TRBJ2-5; D not certain. Germline assignment: CDR1 SGHKS and CDR2 YYEKEE (reference sequence). CDR3 size: 14 residues. Trimming stripped 0 bases from V and 3 bases from J, with 9 bases between. CDR3 sequence: CASSLGQYEETQYF. CDR3 coding DNA: TGTGCCAGCAGCTTGGGTCAGTATGAAGAGACCCAGTACTTC.

A few counts support this clone. The chain combines TRBV5-1 with TRBJ2-3; TRBD2 is a possible D gene (6 bases). Trimming cost V 5 bases and J 4 bases, with 8 bases left between them. This CDR3 spans 12 amino acids. CDR1 is SGHRS and CDR2 is YFSETQ in the germline V gene. The CDR3 nucleotides read TGCGCCAGCAGAAGGGAGGCAGATACGCAGTATTTT. This translates into CASRREADTQYF.

The sample holds a few counts of this clone. V gene TRBV15 combines with J gene TRBJ2-5; 9 bases agree with TRBD2. The CDR3 spans 16 residues. Germline V CDR1 and CDR2: LNHNV, YYDKDF (reference sequence). J lost 1 base, V lost 5 bases, and 8 bases had no gene match. The CDR3 loop reads CATSWETSGPQETQYF. The CDR3 region has the DNA TGTGCCACCAGCTGGGAGACTAGCGGACCCCAAGAGACCCAGTACTTC. Full variable domain (missing parts from reference TRBV15 and TRBJ2-5): DAMVIQNPRYQVTQFGKPVTLSCSQTLNHNVMYWYQQKSSQAPKLLFHYYDKDFNNEADTPDNFQSRRPNTSFCFLDIRSPGLGDTAMYLCATSWETSGPQETQYFGPGTRLLVL.

The chain has TRBV9 and TRBJ2-1; tentative D call: TRBD2 (6 bases). This CDR3 region has 15 residues. The V gene's germline CDR1 is SGDLS and CDR2 YYNGEE. V was trimmed by 0 bases and J by 3 bases, leaving 10 bases between them. The CDR3 sequence is CASSVDFSGYNEQFF. In DNA form, the CDR3 reads TGTGCCAGCAGCGTAGATTTTAGCGGCTACAATGAGCAGTTCTTC.

This clone was seen only once. V is TRBV29-1 and J is TRBJ2-7; TRBD2 matches at 10 bases. V was pared by 6 bases and J by 0 bases, with 5 bases of the junction left unmatched. Germline assignment: CDR1 SQVTM and CDR2 ANQGSEA. The CDR3 totals 14 residues. CDR3 in amino acids: CSVLGLAISYEQYF. The CDR3 coding sequence is TGCAGCGTCCTGGGACTAGCGATCTCCTACGAGCAGTACTTC.

The J gene is TRBJ1-2, the V gene TRBV4-3; D remains ambiguous. V was trimmed by 0 bases and J by 0 bases, leaving 11 bases between them. This CDR3 contains 16 residues. Germline loops: CDR1 LGHNA, CDR2 YSLEER. CDR3 bases: TGCGCCAGCAGCCAAGATAGTCAAGGCGCTAACTATGGCTACACCTTC. This sequence encodes CASSQDSQGANYGYTF.

The rearrangement uses TRBV19 and TRBJ1-3, with D unclear. CDR3 length equals 14 residues. The ends were cut back, 3 bases at V and 2 bases at J, with 8 bases in the middle. CDR1 is LNHDA and CDR2 is SQIVND in the germline V gene (reference sequence). CDR3 nucleotide sequence: TGTGCCAGTAGTATCCCCGGGGCTGGAAACACCATATATTTT. Encoded protein: CASSIPGAGNTIYF. Full variable domain (rest looked up from reference TRBV19 and TRBJ1-3): DGGITQSPKYLFRKEGQNVTLSCEQNLNHDAMYWYRQDPGQGLRLIYYSQIVNDFQKGDIAEGYSVSREKKESFPLTVTSAQKNPTAFYLCASSIPGAGNTIYFGEGSWLTVV.

This clone was counted a few times. The chain carries TRBV7-2 and TRBJ1-1; TRBD1 is a possible D gene (5 bases). The V gene's germline CDR1 is SGHTA and CDR2 FQGNSA. This CDR3 has 14 amino acids. Trimming stripped 5 bases from V and 0 bases from J, with 10 bases between. CDR3 bases: TGTGCCAGCAGCCGGGGACTGATGAACACTGAAGCTTTCTTT. Translated: CASSRGLMNTEAFF.

In its sample, this clone was seen once. The chain carries TRBV2 and TRBJ1-4; no clear D gene. Trimming took off 7 bases at V and 7 bases at J, with 13 bases between the two ends. Germline lookup yields CDR1 SNHLY and CDR2 FYNNEI. This CDR3 spans 13 amino acids. The CDR3 region has the DNA TGTGCCAGCAATCTGATAAACTCTGAAAAACTGTTTTTT. Translating it yields CASNLINSEKLFF.

This clone was recorded a few times. The CDR3 sequence: CASSFGTTDTQYF. In DNA, the CDR3 is TGTGCCAGCAGCTTTGGCACCACAGATACGCAGTATTTT. This chain joins TRBV7-2 and TRBJ2-3, with D hard to call. The CDR3 is 13 amino acids. Germline V gene lookup returns CDR1 SGHTA and CDR2 FQGNSA. The ends were cut back, 3 bases at V and 2 bases at J, with 6 bases in the middle.

The chain has TRBV10-2 and TRBJ1-1, with TRBD1 matching 8 bases. Trimming removed 3 bases from V and 1 base from J; junction bases left unmatched: 4. This CDR3 spans 15 amino acids. Germline-derived CDR1 and CDR2 are WSHSY and SAAADI. The CDR3 protein is CASSDQGQENTEAFF. CDR3 coding DNA: TGCGCCAGCAGTGATCAGGGACAGGAGAACACTGAAGCTTTCTTT.

This chain links TRBV28 with TRBJ2-5, with a weak D call TRBD2 (5 bases). The ends were cut back, 6 bases at V and 11 bases at J, with 19 bases in the middle. This CDR3 is built from 13 residues. Germline CDR1 is MDHEN and CDR2 is SYDVKM. This CDR3 is CASRPPGSKEQYF. CDR3 DNA sequence: TGTGCCAGCAGACCACCGGGGTCCAAGGAGCAGTACTTC.

The rearrangement joins TRBV5-1 to TRBJ1-1, with 9 bases lining up with TRBD1. CDR1 and CDR2 from the germline V gene are SGHRS and YFSETQ. The CDR3 loop spans 15 amino acids. The J segment lost 4 bases and the V segment lost 1 base, leaving 5 bases of the junction unmatched. Here the CDR3 DNA reads TGCGCCAGCAGCTTGATGACAGGGGGTCCCACTGAAGCTTTCTTT. This sequence encodes CASSLMTGGPTEAFF.

The J gene is TRBJ2-5, the V gene TRBV7-2; perhaps D is TRBD1 or TRBD2 (5 bases each). V shed 6 bases and J shed 5 bases, with 7 bases lying between them. Germline assignment: CDR1 SGHTA and CDR2 FQGNSA. The CDR3 runs to 11 residues. The CDR3 region is CASRGEETQYF. CDR3 DNA sequence: TGTGCCAGCAGGGGGGAGGAGACCCAGTACTTC. Complete variable domain (other parts from reference TRBV7-2 and TRBJ2-5): GAGVSQSPSNKVTEKGKDVELRCDPISGHTALYWYRQSLGQGLEFLIYFQGNSAPDKSGLPSDRFSAERTGGSVSTLTIQRTQQEDSAVYLCASRGEETQYFGPGTRLLVL.

The chain recombines TRBV28 with TRBJ1-4; 9 bases are shared with TRBD1. The junction had 8 bases not matched to a gene; V was cut back by 6 bases and J by 6 bases. The CDR3 sequence is 15 residues long. CDR1 is MDHEN and CDR2 is SYDVKM in the germline V gene. As DNA, the CDR3 is TGTGCCAGCAGCCAGGACAGGGGAGAACATGAAAAACTGTTTTTT. Translating it yields CASSQDRGEHEKLFF.

This clone has only a few counts. This rearrangement joins TRBV6-4 to TRBJ1-2; TRBD1 might be the D (5 bases). This CDR3 is 14 amino acids long. Deletions cut 6 bases from V and 1 base from J, with 12 bases between. CDR1 and CDR2 from the germline V gene are MRHNA and SNTAGT. The CDR3: CASSPRDGNYGYTF. The CDR3 bases are TGTGCCAGCAGCCCCCGGGACGGTAACTATGGCTACACCTTC.

This clone turned up a few times. The chain links TRBV2 to TRBJ1-5; no clear D. V lost 4 bases and J 3 bases, leaving 7 bases between the germline ends. This CDR3 is 13 amino acids long. From germline, CDR1 is SNHLY and CDR2 FYNNEI. CDR3 residues: CASSADHNQPQHF. CDR3 bases: TGTGCCAGCAGTGCCGACCACAATCAGCCCCAGCATTTT.